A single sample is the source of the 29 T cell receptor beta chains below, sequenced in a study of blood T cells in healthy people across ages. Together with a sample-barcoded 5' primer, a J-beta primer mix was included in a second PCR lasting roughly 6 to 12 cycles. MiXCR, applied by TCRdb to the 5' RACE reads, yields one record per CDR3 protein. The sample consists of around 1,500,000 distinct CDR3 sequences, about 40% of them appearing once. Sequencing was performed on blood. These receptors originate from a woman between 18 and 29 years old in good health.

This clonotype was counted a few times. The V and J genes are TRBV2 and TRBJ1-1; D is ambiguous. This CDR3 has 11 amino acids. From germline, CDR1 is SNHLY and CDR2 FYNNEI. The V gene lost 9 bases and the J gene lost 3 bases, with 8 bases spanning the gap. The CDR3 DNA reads TGTGCCAGGATGGAAGACACTGAAGCTTTCTTT. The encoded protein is CARMEDTEAFF.

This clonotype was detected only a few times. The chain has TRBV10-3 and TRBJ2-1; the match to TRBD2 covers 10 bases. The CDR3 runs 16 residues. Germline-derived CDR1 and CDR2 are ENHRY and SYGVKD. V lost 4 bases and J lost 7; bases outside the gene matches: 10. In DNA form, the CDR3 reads TGTGCCATCAGTGGAACCTCTAGCGGGAGCACAAATGAGCAGTTCTTC. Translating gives CAISGTSSGSTNEQFF.

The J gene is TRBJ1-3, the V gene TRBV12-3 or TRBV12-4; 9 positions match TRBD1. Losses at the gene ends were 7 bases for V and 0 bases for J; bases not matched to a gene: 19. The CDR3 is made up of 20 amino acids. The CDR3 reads CASIRSAGTGTFISGNTIYF. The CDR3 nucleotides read TGTGCCAGCATCCGCTCGGCTGGGACAGGGACCTTCATCTCTGGAAACACCATATATTTT.

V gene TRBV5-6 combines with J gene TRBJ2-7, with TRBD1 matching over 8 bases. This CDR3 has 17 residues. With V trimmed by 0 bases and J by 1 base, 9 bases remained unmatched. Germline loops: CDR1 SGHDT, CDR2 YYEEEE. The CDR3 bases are TGTGCCAGCAGCTTGGAGGGTCAGGGGGCTAGTTCCTACGAGCAGTACTTC. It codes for CASSLEGQGASSYEQYF.

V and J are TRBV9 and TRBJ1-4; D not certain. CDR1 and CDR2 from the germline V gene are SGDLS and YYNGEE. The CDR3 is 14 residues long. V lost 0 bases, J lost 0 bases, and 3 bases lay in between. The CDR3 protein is CASSVASTNEKLFF. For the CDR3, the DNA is TGTGCCAGCAGCGTAGCGTCAACTAATGAAAAACTGTTTTTT.

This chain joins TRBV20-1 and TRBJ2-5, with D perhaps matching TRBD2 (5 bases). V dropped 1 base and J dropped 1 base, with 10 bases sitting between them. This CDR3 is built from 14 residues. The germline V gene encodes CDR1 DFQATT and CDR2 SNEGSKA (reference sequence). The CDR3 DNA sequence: TGCAGTGCTAGAGGCGGGCGGATCCAAGAGACCCAGTACTTC. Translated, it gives CSARGGRIQETQYF.

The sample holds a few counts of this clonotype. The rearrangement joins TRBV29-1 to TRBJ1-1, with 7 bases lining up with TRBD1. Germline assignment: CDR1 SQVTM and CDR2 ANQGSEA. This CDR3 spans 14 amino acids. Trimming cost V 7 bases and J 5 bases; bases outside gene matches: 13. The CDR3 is CSGTRQGRKTEAFF. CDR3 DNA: TGCAGCGGCACGCGACAGGGTCGGAAGACTGAAGCTTTCTTT.

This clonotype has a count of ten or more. The CDR3 protein is CAISESTGAASPLHF. DNA of the CDR3: TGTGCCATCAGTGAGTCTACGGGAGCGGCTTCACCCCTCCACTTT. V gene TRBV10-3 combines with J gene TRBJ1-6; D remains unclear. CDR3 size: 15 residues. V lost 0 bases and J lost 9, with 12 bases in between. Germline V gene lookup returns CDR1 ENHRY and CDR2 SYGVKD.

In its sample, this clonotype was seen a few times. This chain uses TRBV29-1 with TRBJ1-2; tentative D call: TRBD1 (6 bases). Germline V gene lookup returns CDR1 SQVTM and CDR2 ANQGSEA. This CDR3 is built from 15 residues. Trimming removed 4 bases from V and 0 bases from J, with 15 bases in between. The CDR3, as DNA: TGCAGCGTTGGACAGCGGACAGAGACTAACTATGGCTACACCTTC. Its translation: CSVGQRTETNYGYTF.

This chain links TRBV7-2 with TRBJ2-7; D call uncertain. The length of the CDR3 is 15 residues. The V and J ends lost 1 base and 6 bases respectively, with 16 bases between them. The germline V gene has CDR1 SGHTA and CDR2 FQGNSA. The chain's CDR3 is CASSLVAGSLVEQYF. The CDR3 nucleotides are TGTGCCAGCAGCTTAGTCGCAGGCAGCTTAGTCGAGCAGTACTTC.

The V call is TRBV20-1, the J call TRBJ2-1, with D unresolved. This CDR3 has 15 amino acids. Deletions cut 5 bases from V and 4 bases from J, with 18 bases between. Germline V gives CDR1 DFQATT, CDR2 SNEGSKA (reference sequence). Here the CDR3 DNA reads TGCAGTGCTCGCCCCCTAGGATACGATTACAATGAGCAGTTCTTC. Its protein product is CSARPLGYDYNEQFF.

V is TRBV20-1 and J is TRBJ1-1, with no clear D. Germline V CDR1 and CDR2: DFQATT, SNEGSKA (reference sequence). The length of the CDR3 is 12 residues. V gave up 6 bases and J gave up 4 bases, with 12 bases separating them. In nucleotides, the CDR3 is TGCAGTGCCCCTCCGGGTGGCACTGAAGCTTTCTTT. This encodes CSAPPGGTEAFF.

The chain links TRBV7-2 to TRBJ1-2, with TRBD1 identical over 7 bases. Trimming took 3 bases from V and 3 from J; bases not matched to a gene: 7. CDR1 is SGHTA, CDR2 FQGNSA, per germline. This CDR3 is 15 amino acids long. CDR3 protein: CASSLVKGADYGYTF. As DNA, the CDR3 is TGTGCCAGCAGCTTGGTCAAGGGGGCCGACTATGGCTACACCTTC.

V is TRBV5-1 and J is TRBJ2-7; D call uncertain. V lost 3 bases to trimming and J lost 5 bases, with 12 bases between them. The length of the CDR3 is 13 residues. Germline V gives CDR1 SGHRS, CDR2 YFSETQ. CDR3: CASSSTVSDEQYF. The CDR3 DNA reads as TGCGCCAGCAGCTCCACTGTATCAGACGAGCAGTACTTC.

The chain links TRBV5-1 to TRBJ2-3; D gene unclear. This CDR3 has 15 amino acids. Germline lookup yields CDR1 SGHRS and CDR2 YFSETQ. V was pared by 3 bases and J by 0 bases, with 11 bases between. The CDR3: CASSYRTTSTDTQYF. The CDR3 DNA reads TGCGCCAGCAGCTACCGGACGACGAGCACAGATACGCAGTATTTT.

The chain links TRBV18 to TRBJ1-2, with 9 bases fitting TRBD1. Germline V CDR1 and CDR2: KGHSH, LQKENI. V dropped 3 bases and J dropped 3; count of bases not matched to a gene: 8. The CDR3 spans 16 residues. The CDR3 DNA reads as TGTGCCAGCTCACCGTCCCGGGACAGGGAGCACTATGGCTACACCTTC. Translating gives CASSPSRDREHYGYTF.

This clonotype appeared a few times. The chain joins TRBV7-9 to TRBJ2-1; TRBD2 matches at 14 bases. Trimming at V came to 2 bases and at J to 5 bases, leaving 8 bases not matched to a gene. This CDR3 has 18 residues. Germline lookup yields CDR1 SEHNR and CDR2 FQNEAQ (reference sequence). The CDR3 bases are TGTGCCAGCAGCTTACGGGGGACTAGCGGGAGATGGGACAATGAGCAGTTCTTC. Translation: CASSLRGTSGRWDNEQFF.

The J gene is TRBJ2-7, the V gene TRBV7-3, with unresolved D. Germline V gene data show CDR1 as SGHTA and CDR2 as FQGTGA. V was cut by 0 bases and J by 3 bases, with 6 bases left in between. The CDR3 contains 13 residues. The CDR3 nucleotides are TGTGCCAGCAGCTTAACCCCAGGCTACGAGCAGTACTTC. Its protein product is CASSLTPGYEQYF.

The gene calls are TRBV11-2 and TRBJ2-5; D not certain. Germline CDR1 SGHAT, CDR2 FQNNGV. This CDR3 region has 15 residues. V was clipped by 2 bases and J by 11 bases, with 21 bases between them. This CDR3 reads CASSLLVGPHNEQYF. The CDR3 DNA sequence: TGTGCCAGCAGCTTATTGGTTGGGCCTCACAATGAGCAGTACTTC.

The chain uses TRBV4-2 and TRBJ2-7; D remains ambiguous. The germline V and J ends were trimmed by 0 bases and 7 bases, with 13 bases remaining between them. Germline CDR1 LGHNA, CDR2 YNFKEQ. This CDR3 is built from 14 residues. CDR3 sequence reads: CASSQEGIVDEQYF. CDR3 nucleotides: TGTGCCAGCAGCCAAGAGGGGATAGTGGATGAGCAGTACTTC.

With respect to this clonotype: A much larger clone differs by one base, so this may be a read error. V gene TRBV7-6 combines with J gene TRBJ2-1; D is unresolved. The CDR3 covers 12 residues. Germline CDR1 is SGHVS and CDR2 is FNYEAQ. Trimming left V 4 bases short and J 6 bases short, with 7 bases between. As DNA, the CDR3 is TGTGCCAGCAGCTCAGTACGCAATGAGCAGTTCTTC. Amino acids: CASSSVRNEQFF.

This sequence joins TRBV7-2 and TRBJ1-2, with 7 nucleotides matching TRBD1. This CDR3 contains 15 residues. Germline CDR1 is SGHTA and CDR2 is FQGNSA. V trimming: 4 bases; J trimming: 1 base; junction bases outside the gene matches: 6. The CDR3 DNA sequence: TGTGCCAGCAGCTACTCCGGGACAGATAACTATGGCTACACCTTC. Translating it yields CASSYSGTDNYGYTF.

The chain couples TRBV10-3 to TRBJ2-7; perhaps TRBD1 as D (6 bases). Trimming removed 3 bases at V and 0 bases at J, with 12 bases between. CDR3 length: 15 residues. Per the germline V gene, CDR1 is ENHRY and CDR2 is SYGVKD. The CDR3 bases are TGTGCCATCAGTGACGGGACAATTTACTCCTACGAGCAGTACTTC. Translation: CAISDGTIYSYEQYF.

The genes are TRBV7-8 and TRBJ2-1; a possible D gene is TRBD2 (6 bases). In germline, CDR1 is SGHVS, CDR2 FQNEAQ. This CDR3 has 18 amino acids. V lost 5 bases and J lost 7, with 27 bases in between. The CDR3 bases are TGTGCCAGCAGCCCCCTGGGATACCGGGGGTACTCAGGGAATGAGCAGTTCTTC. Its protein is CASSPLGYRGYSGNEQFF.

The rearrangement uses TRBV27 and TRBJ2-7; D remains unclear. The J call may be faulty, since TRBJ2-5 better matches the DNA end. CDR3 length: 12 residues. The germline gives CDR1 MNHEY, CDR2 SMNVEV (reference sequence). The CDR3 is CASGKTPQTQYF. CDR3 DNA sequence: TGTGCCAGCGGCAAGACTCCTCAGACCCAGTACTTC.

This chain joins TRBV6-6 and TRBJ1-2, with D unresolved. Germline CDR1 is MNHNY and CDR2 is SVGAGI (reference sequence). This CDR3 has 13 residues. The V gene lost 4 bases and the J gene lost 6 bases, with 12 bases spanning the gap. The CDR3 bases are TGTGCCAGCAGTTCAGACTCTAGTGATGGCTACACCTTC. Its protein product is CASSSDSSDGYTF.

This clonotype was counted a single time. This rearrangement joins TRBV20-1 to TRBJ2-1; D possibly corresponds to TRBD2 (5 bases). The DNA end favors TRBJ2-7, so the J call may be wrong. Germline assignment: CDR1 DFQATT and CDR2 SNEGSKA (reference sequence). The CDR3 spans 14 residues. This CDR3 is CSATAGVTYNEQYF. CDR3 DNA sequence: TGCAGTGCTACGGCGGGCGTGACCTACAATGAGCAGTACTTC.

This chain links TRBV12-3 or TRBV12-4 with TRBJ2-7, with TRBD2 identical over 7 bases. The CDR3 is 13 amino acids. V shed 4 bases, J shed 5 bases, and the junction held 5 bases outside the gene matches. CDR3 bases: TGTGCCAGCAGTTGGGGGGGTTTGGACGAGCAGTACTTC. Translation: CASSWGGLDEQYF.

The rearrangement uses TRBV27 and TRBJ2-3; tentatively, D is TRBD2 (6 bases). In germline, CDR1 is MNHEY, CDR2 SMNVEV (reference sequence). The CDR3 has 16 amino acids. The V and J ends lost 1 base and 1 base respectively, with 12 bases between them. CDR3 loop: CASSLWVRDGTDTQYF. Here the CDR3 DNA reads TGTGCCAGCAGTTTATGGGTGCGGGACGGCACAGATACGCAGTATTTT.